This TCR beta chain was captured by sequencing in a study of Ad26.COV2.S vaccination and SARS-CoV-2 variants. Study as a whole: The authors gave Ad26.COV2.S intramuscularly, either once or twice 56 days apart. The study's findings and limits: TCR breadth and depth estimates may have understated total T cell responses.

As for treatment: about 20 received Ad26.COV2.S at low or high dose, single or two shots; 5 received placebo; per-sample allocation not given. The investigators took samples on day 63 after the first vaccine or placebo injection. Germline CDR1 SGHTA, CDR2 FQGNSA. The CDR3 runs to 15 residues. Trimming removed 5 bases from V and 7 bases from J; junction bases left unmatched: 11. The table came from immunoSEQ multiplex PCR; TCRdb's copy has only in-frame clones and leaves some out. The sample consists of 350,000 to 500,000 clones, around 90% of them appearing once. In the case of this clone: Its specificity is not known.

Here the sequenced sample was peripheral blood, taken in a trial of Ad26.COV2.S vaccine versus placebo. The chain has TRBV7-2 and TRBJ2-4; 7 nucleotides line up with TRBD1. This receptor was taken from a person aged 18-65 years who received the Ad26.COV2.S COVID-19 vaccine or a placebo. The CDR3 sequence: CASSQDRRLGNIQYF. In nucleotides, the CDR3 is TGTGCCAGCAGCCAGGACAGGCGATTAGGGAACATTCAGTACTTC.